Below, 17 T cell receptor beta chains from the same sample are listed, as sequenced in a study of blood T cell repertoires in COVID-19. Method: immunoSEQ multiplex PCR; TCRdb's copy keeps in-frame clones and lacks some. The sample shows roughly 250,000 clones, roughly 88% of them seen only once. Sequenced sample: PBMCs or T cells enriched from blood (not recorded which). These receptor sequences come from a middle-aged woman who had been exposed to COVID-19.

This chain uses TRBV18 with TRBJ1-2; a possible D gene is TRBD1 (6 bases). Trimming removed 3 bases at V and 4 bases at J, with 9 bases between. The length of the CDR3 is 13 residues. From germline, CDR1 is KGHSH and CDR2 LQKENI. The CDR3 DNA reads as TGTGCCAGCTCACCTAGACAGGCCTATGGCTACACCTTC. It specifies CASSPRQAYGYTF.

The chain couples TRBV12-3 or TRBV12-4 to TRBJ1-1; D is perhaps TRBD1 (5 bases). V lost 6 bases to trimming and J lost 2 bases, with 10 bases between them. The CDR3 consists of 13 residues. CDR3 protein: CASSKTENTEAFF. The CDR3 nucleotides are TGTGCCAGCAGCAAGACAGAAAACACTGAAGCTTTCTTT.

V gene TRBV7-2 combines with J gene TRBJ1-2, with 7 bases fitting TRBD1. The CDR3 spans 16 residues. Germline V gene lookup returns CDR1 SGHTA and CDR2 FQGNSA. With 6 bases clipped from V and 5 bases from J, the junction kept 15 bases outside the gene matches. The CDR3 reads CASSPTSGQLTYGYTF. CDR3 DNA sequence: TGTGCCAGCAGTCCTACCTCGGGACAGCTTACTTATGGCTACACCTTC.

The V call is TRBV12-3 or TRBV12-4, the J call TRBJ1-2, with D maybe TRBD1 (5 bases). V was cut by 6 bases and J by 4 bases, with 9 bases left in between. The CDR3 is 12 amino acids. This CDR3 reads CASSPDTYGYTF. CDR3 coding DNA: TGTGCCAGCAGCCCGGACACCTATGGCTACACCTTC.

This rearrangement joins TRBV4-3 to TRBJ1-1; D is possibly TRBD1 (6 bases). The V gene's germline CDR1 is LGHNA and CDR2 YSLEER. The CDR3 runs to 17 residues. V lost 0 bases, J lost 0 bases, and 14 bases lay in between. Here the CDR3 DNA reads TGCGCCAGCAGCCAAGAGGGCGCAGGGGATATGAACACTGAAGCTTTCTTT. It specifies CASSQEGAGDMNTEAFF.

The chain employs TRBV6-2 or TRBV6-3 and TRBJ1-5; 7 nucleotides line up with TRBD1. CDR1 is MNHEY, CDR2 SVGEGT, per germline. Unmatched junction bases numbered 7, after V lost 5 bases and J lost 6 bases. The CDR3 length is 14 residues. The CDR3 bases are TGTGCCAGCAGTACAGGGGTTTCTGGTCAGCCCCAGCATTTT. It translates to CASSTGVSGQPQHF.

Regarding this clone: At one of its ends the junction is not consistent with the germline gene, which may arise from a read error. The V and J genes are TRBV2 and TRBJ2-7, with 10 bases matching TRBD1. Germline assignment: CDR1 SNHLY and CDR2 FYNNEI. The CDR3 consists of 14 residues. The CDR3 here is CASTQNAEPGQGNF. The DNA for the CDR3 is TGTGCCAGCACCCAAAACGCCGAACCGGGACAGGGGAACTTC.

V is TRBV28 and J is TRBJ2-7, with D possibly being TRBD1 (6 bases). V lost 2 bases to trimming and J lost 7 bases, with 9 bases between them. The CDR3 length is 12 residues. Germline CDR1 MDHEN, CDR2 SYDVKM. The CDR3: CASSLARGEQYV. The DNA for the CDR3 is TGTGCCAGCAGTTTAGCCAGGGGTGAGCAGTACGTC.

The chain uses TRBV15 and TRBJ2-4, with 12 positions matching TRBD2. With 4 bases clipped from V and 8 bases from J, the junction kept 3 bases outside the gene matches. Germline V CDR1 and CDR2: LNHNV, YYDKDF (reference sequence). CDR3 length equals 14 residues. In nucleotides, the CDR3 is TGTGCCACCAGCACGACTAGCGGGAGTGACATTCAGTACTTC. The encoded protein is CATSTTSGSDIQYF.

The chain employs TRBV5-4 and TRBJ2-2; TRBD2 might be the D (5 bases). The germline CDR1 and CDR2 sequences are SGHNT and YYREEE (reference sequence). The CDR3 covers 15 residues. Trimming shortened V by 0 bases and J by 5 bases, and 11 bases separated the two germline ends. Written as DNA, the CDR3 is TGTGCCAGCAGCTTGGTCGGGGTGGGAACCGGGGAGCTGTTTTTT. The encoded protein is CASSLVGVGTGELFF.

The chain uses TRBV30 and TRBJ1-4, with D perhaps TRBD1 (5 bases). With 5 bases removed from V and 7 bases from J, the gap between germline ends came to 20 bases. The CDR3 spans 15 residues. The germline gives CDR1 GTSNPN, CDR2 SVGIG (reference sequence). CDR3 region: CAWGNGGGLSEKLFF. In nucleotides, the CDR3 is TGTGCCTGGGGAAACGGCGGGGGTTTAAGTGAAAAACTGTTTTTT.

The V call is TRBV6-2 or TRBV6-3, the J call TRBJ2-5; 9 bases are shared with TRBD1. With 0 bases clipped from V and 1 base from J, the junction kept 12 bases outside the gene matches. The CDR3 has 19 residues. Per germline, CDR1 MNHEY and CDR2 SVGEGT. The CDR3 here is CASSYSGTGPRLSQETQYF. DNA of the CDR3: TGTGCCAGCAGTTACTCCGGGACAGGGCCCCGGCTATCCCAAGAGACCCAGTACTTC.

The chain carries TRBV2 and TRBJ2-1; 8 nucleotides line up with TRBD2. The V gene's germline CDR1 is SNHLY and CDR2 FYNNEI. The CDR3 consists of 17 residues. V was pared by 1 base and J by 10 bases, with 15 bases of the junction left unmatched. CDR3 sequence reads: CASSEEVGGGRLNEQFF. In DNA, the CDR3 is TGTGCCAGCAGTGAAGAGGTTGGCGGGGGGCGGTTGAACGAGCAGTTCTTC.

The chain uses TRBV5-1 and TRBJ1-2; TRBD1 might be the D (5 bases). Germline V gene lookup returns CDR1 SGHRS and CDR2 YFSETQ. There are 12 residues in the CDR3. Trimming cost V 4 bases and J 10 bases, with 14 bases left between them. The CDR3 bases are TGCGCCAGCAGCGCGGGACCGGGGGACTACACCTTC. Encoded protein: CASSAGPGDYTF.

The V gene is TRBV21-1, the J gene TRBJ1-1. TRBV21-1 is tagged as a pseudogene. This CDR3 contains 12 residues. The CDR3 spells CASSMFGTEAFF. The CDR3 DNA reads TGTGCCAGCAGCATGTTCGGCACTGAAGCTTTCTTT.

The chain's CDR3 is CASSQGGGYEQYF. The DNA of the CDR3 is TGTGCCAGCAGCCAAGGGGGGGGCTACGAGCAGTACTTC. The rearrangement uses TRBV3-1 (or the pseudogene TRBV3-2) and TRBJ2-7; 7 bases map to TRBD2. The ends lost 1 base at V and 3 bases at J; junction bases unmatched: 0. This CDR3 region has 13 residues. The germline CDR1 and CDR2 sequences are LGHDT and YNNKEL (reference sequence).

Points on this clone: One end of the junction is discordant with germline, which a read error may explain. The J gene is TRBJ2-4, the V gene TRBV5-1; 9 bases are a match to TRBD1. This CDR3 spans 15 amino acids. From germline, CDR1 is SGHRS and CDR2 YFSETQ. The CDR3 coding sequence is TGTGCCAGCAGCTTAATAGGACAGGGGCAAAACATTCAGTACTTC. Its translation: CASSLIGQGQNIQYF.